This is a list of T cell receptor beta chains from one sample in a study of cytomegalovirus exposure and HLA in healthy donors. The data were produced by immunoSEQ multiplex PCR, yet TCRdb's version contains in-frame clones alone and is incomplete. The data hold roughly 200,000 clones, with about 89% observed a single time. Sequencing used PBMCs. The receptors here all came from a man aged 25 to 45 in good health and CMV-seronegative. The CDR3 runs from the conserved cysteine through the conserved F or W. The order of the fields is D gene, clone size, V gene, J gene, CDR3 DNA, CDR3 protein. D genes are given only for firm matches. The size of a clone is reported for some rows only, either as once, few or many, or as a class for expanded clones.

>.|.|TRBV7-8|TRBJ2-1
TGTGCCAGCAGGGAGACTTTAAACTCCTACAATGAGCAGTTCTTC
CASRETLNSYNEQFF
>.|.|TRBV15|TRBJ1-1
TGTGCCACCAGCAGATCGTCCAGGCAGAACACTGAAGCTTTCTTT
CATSRSSRQNTEAFF
>.|.|TRBV19|TRBJ2-7
TGTGCCAGTAGTTGGGGGCCGGACTACGAGCAGTACTTC
CASSWGPDYEQYF
>TRBD1|.|TRBV19|TRBJ1-5
TGTGCCAGTAGTAGAAGACAGGGGGCTGGCAATCAGCCCCAGCATTTT
CASSRRQGAGNQPQHF
>.|.|TRBV5-1|TRBJ1-1
TGCGCCAGCCGATCCGGGGAGAACACTGAAGCTTTCTTT
CASRSGENTEAFF
>TRBD1|.|TRBV28|TRBJ1-5
TGTGCCAGCAGTTCTGCCGGACAGGGGGCTATTAAGGCCACGTTTAGCAATCAGCCCCAGCATTTT
CASSSAGQGAIKATFSNQPQHF
>.|.|TRBV6-4|TRBJ2-3
TGTGCCAGCAGTGACTCCCCTGACAGGTTCACAGATACGCAGTATTTT
CASSDSPDRFTDTQYF
>.|.|TRBV28|TRBJ1-1
TGTGCCAGCAGTTTACGGATCGAGATGGGGGCGGAAGCTTTCTTT
CASSLRIEMGAEAFF
>.|.|TRBV5-1|TRBJ2-7
TGCGCCAGCAGCCCGGCGGGTCAGGACCCCTACGAGCAGTACTTC
CASSPAGQDPYEQYF
>.|.|TRBV7-9|TRBJ1-2
TGTTCCAGCAGGGGCCTGGTAGGGGCATATGGCTACACCTTC
CSSRGLVGAYGYTF
>TRBD1|.|TRBV6-5|TRBJ2-3
TGTGCCACAGGGGGCGGCACAGATACGCAGTATTTT
CATGGGTDTQYF
>TRBD2|.|TRBV19|TRBJ2-7
TGTGCCAGTAGTCCCCTCTCTAGCGGGAGGGGCTACGAGCAGTACTTC
CASSPLSSGRGYEQYF
>.|.|TRBV28|TRBJ1-1
TGTGCCAGCAGCCGCCTTTTGGGCATGAACACTGAAGCTTTCTTT
CASSRLLGMNTEAFF
>TRBD1|.|TRBV9|TRBJ2-5
TGTGCCAGCAGCTACAGGGGTCGTGAGACCCAGTACTTC
CASSYRGRETQYF
>.|once|TRBV9|TRBJ2-3
TGTGCCAGCAGCCTGCGACAGCTAATCACAGATACGCAGTATTTT
CASSLRQLITDTQYF
>.|few|TRBV10-2|TRBJ1-2
TGCGCCAGCAGTGAGTCGGGACTGGGCTATGGCTACACCTTC
CASSESGLGYGYTF
>.|.|TRBV6-6|TRBJ2-2
TGTGCCAGCAGTTACTCGACTGGCAGGGTCGCCGGGGAGCTGTTTTTT
CASSYSTGRVAGELFF
>.|.|TRBV5-1|TRBJ1-2
TGCGCCAGCAGCTTGACAGCATCCTATGGCTACACCTTC
CASSLTASYGYTF
>.|.|TRBV30|TRBJ2-4
TGTGCCTGGAGCGATCCTCGGGAGTATGCCAAAAACAGTCAGTACTTC
CAWSDPREYAKNSQYF
>TRBD1|.|TRBV6-1|TRBJ1-5
TGTGCCAGCAGTGAAGCGACAGGGACGAATCAGCCCCAGCATTTT
CASSEATGTNQPQHF
>TRBD1|.|TRBV5-1|TRBJ2-2
TGCGCCAGCAGCTTAAGGGGGCCAACGACGGACACCGGGGAGCTGTTTTTT
CASSLRGPTTDTGELFF
>TRBD2|.|TRBV5-5|TRBJ2-4
TGTGCCAGCAGCTGGGGGGGACCCCTCTCAGCCATTCAGTACTTC
CASSWGGPLSAIQYF
>.|few|TRBV18|TRBJ1-1
TGTGCCAGCTCAGCGGAAATGAACACTGAAGCTTTCTTT
CASSAEMNTEAFF
>.|.|TRBV18|TRBJ1-3
TGTGCCAGCTCACCTGTGGCGGGCGATGGAAACACCATATATTTT
CASSPVAGDGNTIYF
>TRBD1|.|TRBV28|TRBJ1-2
TGTGCCAGCAGTTACCGGACAGGGGGCGGTCGAGGCTACACCTTC
CASSYRTGGGRGYTF
>.|.|TRBV4-1|TRBJ2-7
TGCGCCAGCAGCACTAAGGGGTCCTACGAGCAGTACTTC
CASSTKGSYEQYF
>.|.|TRBV28|TRBJ1-2
TGTGCCAGCAGTATCCTACTTATGTCTTTCTATGGCTACACCTTC
CASSILLMSFYGYTF
>TRBD2|.|TRBV30|TRBJ2-1
TGTGCCTGGAATAGCGGGAGGGCCGATCCTAGTGAGCAGTTCTTC
CAWNSGRADPSEQFF
>TRBD1|.|TRBV7-9|TRBJ2-1
TGTGCCAGCAGCCGACAGGGCGCCTCCTACAATGAGCAGTTCTTC
CASSRQGASYNEQFF
>.|.|TRBV28|TRBJ2-1
TGTGCCAGCAGTTTATCACTAGTCCCCAATGAGCAGTTCTTC
CASSLSLVPNEQFF
>.|.|TRBV5-8|TRBJ1-1
TGTGCCAGCCCCTTGGGGGGAGAGAACACTGAAGCTTTCTTT
CASPLGGENTEAFF
>.|.|TRBV10-1|TRBJ1-1
TGCGCCAGCAGTGAGTTCGTGGGGCAGAACACTGAAGCTTTCTTT
CASSEFVGQNTEAFF
>TRBD1|.|TRBV5-1|TRBJ2-5
TGCGCCAGCAGCCCCTGGACAGGGGTTGTGGAGACCCAGTACTTC
CASSPWTGVVETQYF
>TRBD1|.|TRBV6-5|TRBJ2-7
TGTGCCAGCAGTCGGGACAGGGTCTACGAGCAGTACTTC
CASSRDRVYEQYF
>.|.|TRBV18|TRBJ2-5
TGTGCCAGCTCACCAACCGGACAGCAAGAGACCCAGTACTTC
CASSPTGQQETQYF
>.|.|TRBV6-5|TRBJ1-1
TGTGCCACATCGGACGGGGGGAGGGACACTGAAGCTTTCTTT
CATSDGGRDTEAFF
>TRBD2|few|TRBV7-9|TRBJ2-1
TGTGCCAGCATTACTAGCGGGGCCTACAATGAGCTGTTCTTC
CASITSGAYNELFF
>.|.|TRBV6-5|TRBJ1-1
TGTGCCAGCAGTTACGAGGGGAACACTGAAGCTTTCTTT
CASSYEGNTEAFF
>.|.|TRBV11-2|TRBJ2-7
TGTGCCAGCAGCTTAGGCGGGACTGACTCCTACGAGCAGTACTTC
CASSLGGTDSYEQYF
>TRBD2|.|TRBV5-6|TRBJ2-1
TGTGCCAGCAGCTTAGGGACTAGCTTCAATGAGCAGTTCTTC
CASSLGTSFNEQFF
>.|once|TRBV4-2|TRBJ1-4
TGTGCCAGCAGCCAAGAAGCTGTACTCGAAAAACTGTTTTTT
CASSQEAVLEKLFF
>.|few|TRBV5-1|TRBJ1-6
TGCGCCAGCAGCTTGGGTCAGTTCTCAAATTCACCCCTCCACTTT
CASSLGQFSNSPLHF
>.|.|TRBV5-4|TRBJ1-3
TGTGCCAGCAGCCCGCCGGGGAGCTCTGGAAACACCATATATTTT
CASSPPGSSGNTIYF
>TRBD1|.|TRBV6-4|TRBJ1-1
TGTGCCAGCAGACTGACAGGGGGTGGGTCTGAAGCTTTCTTT
CASRLTGGGSEAFF
>TRBD2|.|TRBV27|TRBJ2-7
TGTGCCAGCAGTTTATCTCCTAGCGGGAGCTACGAGCAGTACTTC
CASSLSPSGSYEQYF
>.|.|TRBV18|TRBJ2-1
TGTGCCAGCTCCGGGCGGGGATCCTACAATGAGCAGTTCTTC
CASSGRGSYNEQFF
>TRBD1|.|TRBV6-1|TRBJ1-2
TGTGCCAGCAGTACTAGGGACAGGGACTATGGCTACACCTTC
CASSTRDRDYGYTF